This T cell receptor (beta chain) comes out of a study of shared clonotypes between healthy human individuals. Genomic DNA (from each subset) was split evenly across several immunoSEQ plates. The table came from immunoSEQ multiplex PCR; TCRdb's copy has only in-frame clones and leaves some out. In the table there are roughly 650,000 clones, roughly 96% of which are singletons. The CDR3 contains 15 residues. Trimming cost V 6 bases and J 1 base, with 15 bases left between them. Per the germline V gene, CDR1 is SGHVS and CDR2 is FQNEAQ. Naive CD8 cells, CD45RO-negative and positively selected for CCR7, excluded terminally differentiated effector memory CD45RA+ cells. Caucasian adults residing in Nashville, Tennessee made up all the donors.

The genes are TRBV7-8 and TRBJ1-1, with D maybe TRBD1 (5 bases). Specimen: naive CD8+ T cells sorted from blood. This receptor was obtained from a woman between 25 and 40 years old in good health. The CDR3 spells CASSSTVGTNTEAFF. DNA of the CDR3: TGTGCCAGCAGTTCCACGGTAGGGACGAACACTGAAGCTTTCTTT.